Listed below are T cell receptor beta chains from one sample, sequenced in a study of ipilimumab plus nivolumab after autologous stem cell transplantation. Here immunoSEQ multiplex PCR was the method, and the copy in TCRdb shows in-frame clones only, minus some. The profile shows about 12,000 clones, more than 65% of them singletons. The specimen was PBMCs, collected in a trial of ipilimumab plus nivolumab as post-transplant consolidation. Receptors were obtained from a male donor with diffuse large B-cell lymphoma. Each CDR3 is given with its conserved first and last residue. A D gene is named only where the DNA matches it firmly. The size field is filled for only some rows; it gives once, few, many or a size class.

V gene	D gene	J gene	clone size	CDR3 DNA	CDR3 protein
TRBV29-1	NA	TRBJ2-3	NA	TGCAGCGTGGGGGGCACAGATACGCAGTATTTT	CSVGGTDTQYF
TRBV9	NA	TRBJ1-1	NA	TGTGCCCGCAGCGTCGGGGGAAACGGGGGGAACACTGAAGCTTTCTTT	CARSVGGNGGNTEAFF
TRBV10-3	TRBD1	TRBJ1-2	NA	TGTGCCGCCAAAGGGGGGCAGGGGGCCATCTATGGCTACACCTTC	CAAKGGQGAIYGYTF
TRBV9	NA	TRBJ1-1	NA	TGTCCCAGCAGCGTCGGGGGAAACGGGGGGAACACTGAAGCTTTCTTT	CPSSVGGNGGNTEAFF
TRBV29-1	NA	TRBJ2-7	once	TGCAGCGTTGGTGGGGACTACGAGCAGTACTTC	CSVGGDYEQYF
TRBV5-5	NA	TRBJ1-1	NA	TGTGCCAGCAGCTTGTCGGCAGGGTTGTACACTGAAGCTTTCTTT	CASSLSAGLYTEAFF
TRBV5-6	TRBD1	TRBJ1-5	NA	TGTGCCAGCAGCGCGCAGGGGGCCCACAATCAGCCCCAGCATTTT	CASSAQGAHNQPQHF
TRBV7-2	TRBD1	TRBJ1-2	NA	TGTGCCAGCAGCCCCCCGGACAGGGACTATGGCTACACCTTC	CASSPPDRDYGYTF
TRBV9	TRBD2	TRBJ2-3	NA	TGTGCCAGCAGCTTTGGACTAGCGGGAGGCCTACTCAGCACAGATACGCAGTATTTT	CASSFGLAGGLLSTDTQYF
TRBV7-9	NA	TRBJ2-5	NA	TGTGCCAGCTCCGAGGCGAGGGAGACCCAGTACTTC	CASSEARETQYF
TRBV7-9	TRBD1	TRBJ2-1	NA	TGTGCCAGCAGCAATCCCTGGGACAGGGGGAGCTCCTACAATGAGCAGTTCTTC	CASSNPWDRGSSYNEQFF
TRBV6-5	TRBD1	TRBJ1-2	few	TGTGCCAGCAGGGCAGGGGGCGCAAATGGCTACACCTTC	CASRAGGANGYTF
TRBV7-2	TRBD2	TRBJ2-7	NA	TGTGCCAGCAGCTTGTGGCGGGGGGCGCCCTACGAGCAGTACTTC	CASSLWRGAPYEQYF
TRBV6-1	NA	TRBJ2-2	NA	TGTGCCAGCTCTACGGGGGCGGACGGGGAGCTGTTTTTT	CASSTGADGELFF
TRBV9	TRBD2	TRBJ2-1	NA	TGTGCCAGCAGTGGGGGGGGCTCCTACAATGAGCAGTTCTTC	CASSGGGSYNEQFF
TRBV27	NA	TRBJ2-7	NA	TGTGCCAGCAGTTTAGACTATTCCACTGGGTACGAGCAGTACTTC	CASSLDYSTGYEQYF
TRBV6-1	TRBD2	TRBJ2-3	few	TGTGCCAGCAGTGACCCCCTACCCGGGACTAGATTCACAGATACGCAGTATTTT	CASSDPLPGTRFTDTQYF
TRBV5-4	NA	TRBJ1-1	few	TGTGCCAGCAGCCTGATGGGGGGGAGCGCTGAAGCTTTCTTT	CASSLMGGSAEAFF
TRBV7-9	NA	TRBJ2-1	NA	TGTGCCAGCAGCTTAGGTCTCTTGTGGGAGCAGTTCTTC	CASSLGLLWEQFF
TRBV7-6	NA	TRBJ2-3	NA	TGTGCCAGCAGCCCCGGCGTCAGCACAGATACGCAGTATTTT	CASSPGVSTDTQYF
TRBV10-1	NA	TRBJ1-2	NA	TGCGCCAGCAGTGAGGCTGGGAACAACTATGGCTACACCTTC	CASSEAGNNYGYTF
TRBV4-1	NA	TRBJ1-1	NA	TGCGCCAGCAGCCAAGAAGCGGAAACTGAAGCTTTCTTT	CASSQEAETEAFF
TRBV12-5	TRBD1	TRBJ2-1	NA	TGTGCTAGTGGTTCAGGGGGCTACAATGAGCAGTTCTTC	CASGSGGYNEQFF
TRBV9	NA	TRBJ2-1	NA	TGTGCCAGCAGCGTTGGGGGCCATAGCTCCTACAATGAGCAGTTCTTC	CASSVGGHSSYNEQFF